The clone carrying this T cell receptor (beta chain) turned up a few times. V was shortened by 0 bases and J by 8 bases, with 10 bases between the two germline ends. The CDR3 has 12 residues. CDR1 and CDR2 from the germline V gene are GTSNPN and SVGIG (reference sequence). This entry is derived from a study of cytomegalovirus exposure and HLA in healthy donors. The PCR used 60 Vbeta and 13 Jbeta primers. Clones were read by immunoSEQ multiplex PCR, and TCRdb kept only the in-frame ones, dropping some. The sample consists of around 230,000 clones, around four fifths of them appearing once. Material for sequencing was PBMCs. This TCR came from a boy aged 5-17 years in good health and CMV-seronegative. This chain joins TRBV30 and TRBJ1-1; D possibly corresponds to TRBD1 (5 bases). The CDR3 DNA sequence: TGTGCCTGGAGTGTGGGGGGGTTAGAAGCTTTCTTT. Protein: CAWSVGGLEAFF.